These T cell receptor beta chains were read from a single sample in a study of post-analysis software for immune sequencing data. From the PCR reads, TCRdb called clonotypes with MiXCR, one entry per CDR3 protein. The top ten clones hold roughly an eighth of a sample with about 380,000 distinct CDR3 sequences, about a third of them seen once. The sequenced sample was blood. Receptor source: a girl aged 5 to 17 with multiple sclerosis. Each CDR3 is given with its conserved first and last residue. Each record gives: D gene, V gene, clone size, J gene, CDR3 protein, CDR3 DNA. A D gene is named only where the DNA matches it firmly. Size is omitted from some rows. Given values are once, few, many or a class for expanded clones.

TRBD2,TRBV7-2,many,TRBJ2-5,CASSLEWRGGRETQYF,TGTGCCAGCAGCTTAGAGTGGCGGGGGGGCCGGGAGACCCAGTACTTC
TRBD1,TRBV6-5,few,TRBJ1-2,CASSRDSRSYGYTF,TGTGCCAGCAGCCGGGACAGTCGGTCCTATGGCTACACCTTC
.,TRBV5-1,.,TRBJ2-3,CASSWRGASTDTQYF,TGCGCCAGCAGCTGGCGCGGGGCCAGCACAGATACGCAGTATTTT
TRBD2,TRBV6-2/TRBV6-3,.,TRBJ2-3,CASRTSGQGDTQYF,TGTGCCAGCAGGACTAGCGGGCAAGGAGATACGCAGTATTTT
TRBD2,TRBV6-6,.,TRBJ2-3,CASSSVGGNTDTQYF,TGTGCCAGCAGCTCGGTGGGGGGGAACACAGATACGCAGTATTTT
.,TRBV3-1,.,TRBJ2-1,CASSHRQGSYNEQFF,TGTGCCAGCAGCCACAGACAAGGCTCCTACAATGAGCAGTTCTTC
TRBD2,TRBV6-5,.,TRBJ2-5,CASSYCGLAGETQYF,TGTGCCAGCAGTTACTGCGGACTAGCCGGAGAGACCCAGTACTTC
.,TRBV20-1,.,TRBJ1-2,CSARRQPGYGYTF,TGCAGTGCTAGAAGGCAACCCGGCTATGGCTACACCTTC
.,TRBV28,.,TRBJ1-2,CASSVIGTYGYTF,TGTGCCAGCAGTGTCATTGGGACGTATGGCTACACCTTC
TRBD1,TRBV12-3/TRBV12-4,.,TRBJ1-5,CASSLKNRGLRLYSNQPQHF,TGTGCCAGCAGCCTGAAGAACAGGGGGTTACGTCTTTATAGCAATCAGCCCCAGCATTTT
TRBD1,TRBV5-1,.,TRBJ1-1,CASSEGQGTTEAFF,TGCGCCAGCAGCGAGGGACAGGGTACGACTGAAGCTTTCTTT
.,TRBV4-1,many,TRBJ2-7,CASSQVGDYEQYF,TGCGCCAGCAGCCAGGTGGGGGACTACGAGCAGTACTTC
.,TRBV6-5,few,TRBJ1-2,CASSWDIYYGYTF,TGTGCCAGCAGTTGGGACATTTACTATGGCTACACCTTC
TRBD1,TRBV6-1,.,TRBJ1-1,CASRLDRVGTEAFF,TGTGCCAGCAGACTGGACAGGGTAGGCACTGAAGCTTTCTTT
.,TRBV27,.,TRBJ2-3,CASRGLLNLGADTQYF,TGTGCCAGCAGGGGATTACTCAATCTCGGGGCAGATACGCAGTATTTT
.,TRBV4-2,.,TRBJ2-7,CASSQESNYEQYF,TGTGCCAGCAGCCAAGAATCCAACTACGAGCAGTACTTC
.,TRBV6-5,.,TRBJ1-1,CASLKEGNTEAFF,TGTGCCAGCCTAAAGGAGGGGAACACTGAAGCTTTCTTT